This record covers a single T cell receptor (beta chain). The CDR3 is made up of 14 amino acids. V lost 7 bases and J 6 bases, leaving 16 bases between the germline ends. Germline CDR1 and CDR2: SEHNR and FQNEAQ (reference sequence). The sample comes from a study of blood T cell repertoires in COVID-19. Study context: Samples of COVID-19 (acute and convalescent) were obtained from the United States, Italy and Spain. T cells, B-cell-depleted T cells, or PBMCs supplied cDNA or gDNA.

In the source study's methods: It was from reference gene primer amplification that nucleated cell counts were estimated. Sequencing used immunoSEQ multiplex PCR; TCRdb keeps in-frame clones, though not all of them. V and J calls plus clone size are reproduced from that table; the DNA served to infer D and trimming. The table has about 130,000 clones, almost 85% seen once; the top ten hold around an eighth. This receptor was obtained from a woman aged 25 to 39 who had recovered from COVID-19. The sample consisted of peripheral blood. This chain links TRBV7-9 with TRBJ2-1, with D possibly TRBD1 on 5 matching bases. CDR3 loop: CASNHSGILNEQFF. The CDR3 nucleotides are TGTGCCAGCAACCATTCAGGGATCCTCAATGAGCAGTTCTTC.